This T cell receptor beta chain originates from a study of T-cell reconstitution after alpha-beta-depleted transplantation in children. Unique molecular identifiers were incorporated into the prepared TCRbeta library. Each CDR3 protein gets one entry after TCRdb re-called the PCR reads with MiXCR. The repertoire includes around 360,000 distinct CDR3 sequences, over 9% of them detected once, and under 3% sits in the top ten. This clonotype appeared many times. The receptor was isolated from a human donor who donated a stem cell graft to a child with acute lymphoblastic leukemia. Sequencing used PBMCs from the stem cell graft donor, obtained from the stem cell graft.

The DNA for the CDR3 is TGCAGTGCTAGTGTAACTAGCGGGACGAACCTAAAGGAGCAGTACTTC. Translated, it gives CSASVTSGTNLKEQYF. The chain employs TRBV20-1 and TRBJ2-7, with 10 bases fitting TRBD2. The CDR3 spans 16 residues. Germline trimming cut 3 bases from V and 7 bases from J; bases unmatched to any gene: 15. Germline-derived CDR1 and CDR2 are DFQATT and SNEGSKA (reference sequence).